The T cell receptor beta chain described here comes from a study of radiation and T cells in renal cell carcinoma. Study conclusions and caveats: No pretreatment tumor biopsies were available for baseline clonotypes.

Time point reported: baseline pretreatment blood. The treatment denotes: 15 Gy SBRT to primary tumor, nephrectomy 4 weeks later. The CDR3 consists of 15 residues. Per germline, CDR1 SGHDN and CDR2 FVKESK. V lost 1 base and J lost 4, with 13 bases in between. A word on this clone: Its antigen is not known.

The repertoire was sequenced with immunoSEQ multiplex PCR; TCRdb's copy has only in-frame clones and lacks some. The sample carries some 140,000 clones, more than 70% recorded once. Source: blood, taken from a patient whose treatment included radiotherapy and nephrectomy. V usage is TRBV14 and J usage is TRBJ1-2; D remains unclear. This receptor was obtained from a woman in her forties or fifties with renal cell carcinoma. The CDR3 is CASSQGEKRPYGYTF. CDR3 sequence (DNA): TGTGCCAGCAGCCAAGGGGAGAAGCGTCCCTATGGCTACACCTTC.